This TCR beta chain was sequenced in a study of blood T cell repertoires in COVID-19. Whole-study context: Nucleic acid was either cDNA or gDNA, and it came from T cells, B-cell-depleted T cells, or PBMCs.

This clone was observed a handful of times. Profiled with immunoSEQ multiplex PCR; TCRdb holds only in-frame clones, not every one. The sample shows a few hundred thousand clones, about 85% of them seen only once. Sequenced sample: peripheral blood. This receptor was identified in a woman aged 18 to 35 with acute or convalescent COVID-19.

DNA of the CDR3: TGTGCCAGTAGCCGCACGACAGGCTATAATCAGCCCCAGCATTTT. It translates to CASSRTTGYNQPQHF. The chain links TRBV19 to TRBJ1-5; D might be TRBD1 (6 bases). CDR1 LNHDA and CDR2 SQIVND come from the germline V gene (reference sequence). The length of the CDR3 is 15 residues. Trimming cost V 6 bases and J 4 bases, with 16 bases left between them.